The T cell receptor beta chain under discussion was sequenced for a study of cytomegalovirus exposure and HLA in healthy donors. About the research overall: A previous analysis identified 100 million or so unique TCR beta sequences derived from 180 million or so T cells.

This CDR3 is 18 amino acids long. This clone has a single count. 13 Jbeta primers and 60 Vbeta primers were used for the PCR. Data came from immunoSEQ multiplex PCR; TCRdb stores just in-frame clones and leaves some out. The table lists 150,000 to 200,000 clones, around 80% of them singletons. The sequence derives from a woman aged 40 to 50 in good health and CMV-seronegative. The sequencing sample was made of PBMCs. The genes are TRBV21-1 and TRBJ2-5; the D call of TRBD2 is as the table states it, not checked on the DNA. TRBV21-1 is deemed a pseudogene. CDR3 sequence reads: CASSLPGRGREPQETQYF. The CDR3 nucleotides read TGTGCCAGCAGCCTCCCCGGTAGGGGGAGGGAGCCCCAAGAGACCCAGTACTTC.